This TCR beta chain was sequenced for a study of T cells in Graves' hyperthyroidism and ophthalmopathy. The table lists this clonotype with a few counts. The investigators amplified TCR beta CDR3 regions from RNA transcripts. HTBI primers drove first-round RT-PCR of the TCR CDR3. In TCRdb, the multiplex PCR reads were re-called with MiXCR into one record per CDR3 protein. The data hold approximately 370,000 distinct CDR3 sequences, with 15% observed a single time. Input material: blood. This TCR was sampled from a woman in her thirties with Graves' hyperthyroidism.

This chain's CDR3 is CASSFSSIDTQYF. DNA of the CDR3: TGTGCCAGCAGCTTCTCTAGCATCGATACGCAGTATTTT. The V and J genes are TRBV7-9 and TRBJ2-3, with D maybe TRBD2 (5 bases). The CDR3 is made up of 13 amino acids. Germline V lookup: CDR1 SEHNR, CDR2 FQNEAQ (reference sequence). The V and J ends lost 3 bases and 6 bases respectively, with 10 bases between them.